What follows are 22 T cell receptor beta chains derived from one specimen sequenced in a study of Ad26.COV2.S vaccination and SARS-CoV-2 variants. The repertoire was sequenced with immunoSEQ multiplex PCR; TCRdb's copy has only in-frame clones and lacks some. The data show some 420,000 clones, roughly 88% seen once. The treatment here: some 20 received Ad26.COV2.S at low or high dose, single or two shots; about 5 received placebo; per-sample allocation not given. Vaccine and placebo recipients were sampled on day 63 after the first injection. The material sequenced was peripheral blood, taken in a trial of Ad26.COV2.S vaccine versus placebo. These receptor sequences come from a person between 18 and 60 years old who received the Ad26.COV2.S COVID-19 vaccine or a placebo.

This CDR3 reads CASSQEPGQNTEAFF. The DNA of the CDR3 is TGCGCCAGCAGCCAGGAACCGGGACAGAACACTGAAGCTTTCTTT. V is TRBV4-1 and J is TRBJ1-1, with D tentatively TRBD1 (6 bases). The CDR3 has 15 residues. Germline CDR1 MGHRA, CDR2 YSYEKL. The ends were cut back, 3 bases at V and 1 base at J, with 12 bases in the middle.

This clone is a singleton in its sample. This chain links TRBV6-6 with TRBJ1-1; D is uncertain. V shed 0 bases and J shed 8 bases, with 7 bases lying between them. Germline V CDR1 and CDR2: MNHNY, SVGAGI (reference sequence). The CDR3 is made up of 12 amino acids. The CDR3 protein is CASSYSPSEAFF. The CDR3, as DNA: TGTGCCAGCAGTTACTCTCCTTCGGAAGCTTTCTTT.

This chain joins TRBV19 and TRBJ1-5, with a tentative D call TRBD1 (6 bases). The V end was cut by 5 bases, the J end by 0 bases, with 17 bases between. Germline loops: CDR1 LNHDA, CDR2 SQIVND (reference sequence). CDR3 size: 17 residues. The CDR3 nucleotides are TGTGCCAGTAGTCCCAGGACAGTTACCTATAGCAATCAGCCCCAGCATTTT. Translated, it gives CASSPRTVTYSNQPQHF.

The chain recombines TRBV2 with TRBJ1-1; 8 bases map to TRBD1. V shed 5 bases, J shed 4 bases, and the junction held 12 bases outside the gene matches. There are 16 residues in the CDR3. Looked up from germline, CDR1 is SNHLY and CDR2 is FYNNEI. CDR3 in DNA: TGTGCCAGCAGTATGTTTGACAGGGGTGGGAGCACTGAAGCTTTCTTT. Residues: CASSMFDRGGSTEAFF.

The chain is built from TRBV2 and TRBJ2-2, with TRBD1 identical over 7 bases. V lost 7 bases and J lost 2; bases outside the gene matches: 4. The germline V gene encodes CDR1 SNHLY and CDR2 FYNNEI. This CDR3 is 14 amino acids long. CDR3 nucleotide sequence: TGTGCCAGCAAACGGGACAGTAACACCGGGGAGCTGTTTTTT. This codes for CASKRDSNTGELFF.

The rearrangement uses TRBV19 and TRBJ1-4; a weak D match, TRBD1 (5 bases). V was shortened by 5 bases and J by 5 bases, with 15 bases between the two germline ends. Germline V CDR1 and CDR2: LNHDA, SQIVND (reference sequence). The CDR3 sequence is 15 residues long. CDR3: CASSGRQRGNEKLFF. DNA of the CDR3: TGTGCCAGTAGTGGGAGACAGAGGGGAAATGAAAAACTGTTTTTT.

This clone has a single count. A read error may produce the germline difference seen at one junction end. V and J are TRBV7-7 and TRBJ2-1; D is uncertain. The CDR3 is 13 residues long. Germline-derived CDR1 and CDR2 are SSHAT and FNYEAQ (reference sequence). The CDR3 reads CASSLVQTHEQFF. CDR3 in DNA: TGTGCTAGCAGCTTAGTCCAGACGCATGAGCAGTTCTTC.

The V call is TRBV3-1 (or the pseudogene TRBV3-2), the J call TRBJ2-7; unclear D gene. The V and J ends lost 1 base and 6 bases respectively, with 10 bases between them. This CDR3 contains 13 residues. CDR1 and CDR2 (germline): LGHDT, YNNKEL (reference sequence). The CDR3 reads CASSQVSMGEQYF. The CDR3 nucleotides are TGTGCCAGCAGCCAAGTGTCCATGGGCGAGCAGTACTTC.

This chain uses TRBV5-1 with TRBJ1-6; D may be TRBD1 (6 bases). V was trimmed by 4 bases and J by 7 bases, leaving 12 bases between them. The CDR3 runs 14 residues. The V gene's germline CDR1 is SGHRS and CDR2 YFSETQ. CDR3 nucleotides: TGCGCCAGCAGCCCGGGACAAACCAATTCACCCCTCCACTTT. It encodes CASSPGQTNSPLHF.

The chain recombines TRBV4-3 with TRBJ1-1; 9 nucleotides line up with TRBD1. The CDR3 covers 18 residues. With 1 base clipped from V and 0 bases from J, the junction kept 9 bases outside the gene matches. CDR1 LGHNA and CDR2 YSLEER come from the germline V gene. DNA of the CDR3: TGCGCCAGCAGCCAAGCCCTCCCGGGGGACAGGGTGAACACTGAAGCTTTCTTT. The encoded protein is CASSQALPGDRVNTEAFF.

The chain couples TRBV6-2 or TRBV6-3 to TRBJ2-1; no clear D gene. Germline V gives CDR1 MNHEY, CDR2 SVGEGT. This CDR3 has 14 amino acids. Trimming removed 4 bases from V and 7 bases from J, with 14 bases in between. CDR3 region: CASSSRAKLNEQFF. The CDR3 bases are TGTGCCAGCAGTTCGAGAGCTAAGTTGAATGAGCAGTTCTTC.

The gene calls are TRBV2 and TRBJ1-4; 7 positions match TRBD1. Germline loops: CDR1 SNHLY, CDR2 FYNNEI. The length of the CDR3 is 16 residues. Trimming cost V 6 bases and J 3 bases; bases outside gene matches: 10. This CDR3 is CASSLHRGLANEKLFF. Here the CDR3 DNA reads TGTGCCAGCAGCCTTCACAGGGGCCTGGCTAATGAAAAACTGTTTTTT.

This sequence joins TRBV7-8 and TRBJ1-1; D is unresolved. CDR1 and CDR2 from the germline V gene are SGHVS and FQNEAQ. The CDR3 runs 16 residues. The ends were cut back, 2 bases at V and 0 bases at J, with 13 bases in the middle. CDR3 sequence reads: CASSLRRTFMNTEAFF. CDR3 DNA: TGTGCCAGCAGCTTACGCCGGACGTTCATGAACACTGAAGCTTTCTTT.

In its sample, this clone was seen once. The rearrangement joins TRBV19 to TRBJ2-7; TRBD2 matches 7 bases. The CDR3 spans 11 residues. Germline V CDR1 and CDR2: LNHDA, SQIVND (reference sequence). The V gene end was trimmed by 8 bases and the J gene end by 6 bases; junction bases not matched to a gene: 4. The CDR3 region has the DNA TGTGCCAGTGGGGGGGATAGCGAGCAGTACTTC. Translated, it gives CASGGDSEQYF.

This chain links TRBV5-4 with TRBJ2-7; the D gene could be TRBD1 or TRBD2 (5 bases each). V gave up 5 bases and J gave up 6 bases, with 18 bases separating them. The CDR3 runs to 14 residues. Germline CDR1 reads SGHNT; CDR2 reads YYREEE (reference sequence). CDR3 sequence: CASRKTGTKAEQYF. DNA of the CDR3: TGTGCCAGCAGGAAGACCGGGACGAAGGCCGAGCAGTACTTC. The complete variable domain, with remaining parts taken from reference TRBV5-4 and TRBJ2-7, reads ETGVTQSPTHLIKTRGQQVTLRCSSQSGHNTVSWYQQALGQGPQFIFQYYREEENGRGNFPPRFSGLQFPNYSSELNVNALELDDSALYLCASRKTGTKAEQYFGPGTRLTVT.

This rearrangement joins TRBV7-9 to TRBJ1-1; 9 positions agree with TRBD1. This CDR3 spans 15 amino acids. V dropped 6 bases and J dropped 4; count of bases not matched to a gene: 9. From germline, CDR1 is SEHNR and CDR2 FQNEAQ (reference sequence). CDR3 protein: CASREQGARSTEAFF. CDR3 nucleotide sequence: TGTGCCAGCAGGGAACAGGGGGCACGGAGCACTGAAGCTTTCTTT. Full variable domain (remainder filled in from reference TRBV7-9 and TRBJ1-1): DTGVSQNPRHKITKRGQNVTFRCDPISEHNRLYWYRQTLGQGPEFLTYFQNEAQLEKSRLLSDRFSAERPKGSFSTLEIQRTEQGDSAMYLCASREQGARSTEAFFGQGTRLTVV.

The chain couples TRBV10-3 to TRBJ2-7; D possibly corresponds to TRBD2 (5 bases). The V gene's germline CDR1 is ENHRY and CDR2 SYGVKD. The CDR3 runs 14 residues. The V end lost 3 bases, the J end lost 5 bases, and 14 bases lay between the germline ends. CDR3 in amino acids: CAISERETQDEQYF. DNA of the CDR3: TGTGCCATCAGTGAAAGGGAGACCCAGGACGAGCAGTACTTC.

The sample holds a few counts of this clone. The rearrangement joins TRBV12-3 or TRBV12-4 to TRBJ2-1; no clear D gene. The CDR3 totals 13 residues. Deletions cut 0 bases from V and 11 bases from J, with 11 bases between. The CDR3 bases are TGTGCCAGCAGTTTAGCAGCTAGTATTAAGCAGTTCTTC. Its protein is CASSLAASIKQFF.

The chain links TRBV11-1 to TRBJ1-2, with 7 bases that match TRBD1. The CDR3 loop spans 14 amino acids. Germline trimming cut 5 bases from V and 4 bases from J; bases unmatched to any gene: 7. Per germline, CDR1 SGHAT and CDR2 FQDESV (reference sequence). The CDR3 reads CASSTPGGFYGYTF. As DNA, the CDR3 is TGTGCCAGCAGCACGCCAGGGGGTTTCTATGGCTACACCTTC.

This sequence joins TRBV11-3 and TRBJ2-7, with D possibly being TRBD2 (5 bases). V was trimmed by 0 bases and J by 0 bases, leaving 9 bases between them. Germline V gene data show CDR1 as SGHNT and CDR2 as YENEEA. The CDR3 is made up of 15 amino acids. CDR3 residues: CASSLEGRSSYEQYF. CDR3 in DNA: TGTGCCAGCAGCTTAGAGGGGAGAAGCTCCTACGAGCAGTACTTC.

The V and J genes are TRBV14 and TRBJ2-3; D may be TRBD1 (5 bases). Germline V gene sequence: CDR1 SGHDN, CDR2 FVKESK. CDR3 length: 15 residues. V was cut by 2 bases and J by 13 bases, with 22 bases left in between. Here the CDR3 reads CASSQLWQGRLGKYF. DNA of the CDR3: TGTGCCAGCAGCCAACTGTGGCAGGGCCGATTGGGGAAGTATTTT.

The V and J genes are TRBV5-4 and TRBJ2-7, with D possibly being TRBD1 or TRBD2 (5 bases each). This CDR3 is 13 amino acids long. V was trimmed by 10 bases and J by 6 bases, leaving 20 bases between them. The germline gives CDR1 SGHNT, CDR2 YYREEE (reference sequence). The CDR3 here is CAWSRGPLSEQYF. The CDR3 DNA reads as TGTGCCTGGAGCCGGGGCCCCCTGAGCGAGCAGTACTTC.